Sequencing of this T cell receptor (beta chain) was carried out in a study of T cells in narcolepsy. Study-wide results and caveats: Reportedly, autoreactive clonotypes were serially detected in patients' blood but not controls'. Comparing one patient's CSF and blood CD4+ clonotypes highlighted HCRT- and TRIB2-specific autoreactive clonotypes.

Method: immunoSEQ multiplex PCR; TCRdb's copy keeps in-frame clones and lacks some. Of fewer than 40,000 clones in the sample, 80% to 85% were seen once. For this clone: No antigen is known for it.

Germline V lookup: CDR1 SEHNR, CDR2 FQNEAQ (reference sequence). There are 15 residues in the CDR3. V lost 1 base, J lost 4 bases, and 13 bases lay in between. The TCR comes from a human donor with narcolepsy. Sequences were obtained from CD45RA- memory CD4+ T cells from PBMCs. V and J are TRBV7-9 and TRBJ2-5, with TRBD2 as a possible D gene (5 bases). The CDR3 reads CASSLDLVGRETQYF. In DNA form, the CDR3 reads TGTGCCAGCAGCTTAGATTTGGTGGGGAGAGAGACCCAGTACTTC.